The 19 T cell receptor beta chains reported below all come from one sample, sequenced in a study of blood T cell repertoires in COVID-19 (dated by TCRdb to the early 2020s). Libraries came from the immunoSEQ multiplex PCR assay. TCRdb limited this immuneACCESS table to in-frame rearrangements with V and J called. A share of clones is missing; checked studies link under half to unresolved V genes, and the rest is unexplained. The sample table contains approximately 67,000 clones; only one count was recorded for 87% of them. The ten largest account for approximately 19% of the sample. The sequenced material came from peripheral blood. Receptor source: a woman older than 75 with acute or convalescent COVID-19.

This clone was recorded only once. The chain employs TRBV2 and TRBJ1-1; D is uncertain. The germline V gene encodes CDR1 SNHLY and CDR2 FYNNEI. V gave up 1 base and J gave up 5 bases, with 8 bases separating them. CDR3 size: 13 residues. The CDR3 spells CASSEERETEAFF. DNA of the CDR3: TGTGCCAGCAGTGAAGAAAGGGAGACTGAAGCTTTCTTT.

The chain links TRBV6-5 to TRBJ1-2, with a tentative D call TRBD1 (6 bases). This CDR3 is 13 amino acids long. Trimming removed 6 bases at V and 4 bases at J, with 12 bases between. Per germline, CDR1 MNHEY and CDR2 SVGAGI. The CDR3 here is CASSWTVSYGYTF. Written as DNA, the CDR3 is TGTGCCAGCAGCTGGACAGTGTCCTATGGCTACACCTTC.

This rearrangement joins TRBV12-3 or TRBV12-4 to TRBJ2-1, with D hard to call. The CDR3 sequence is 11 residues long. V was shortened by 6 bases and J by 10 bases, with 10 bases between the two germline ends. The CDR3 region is CASSEVVEQFF. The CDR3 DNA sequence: TGTGCCAGCAGCGAGGTCGTCGAGCAGTTCTTC.

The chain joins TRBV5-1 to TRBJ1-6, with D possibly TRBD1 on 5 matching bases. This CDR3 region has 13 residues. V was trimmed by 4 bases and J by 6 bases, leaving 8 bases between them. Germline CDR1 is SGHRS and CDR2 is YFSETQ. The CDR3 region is CASSQGSNSPLHF. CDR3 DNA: TGCGCCAGCAGCCAGGGATCTAATTCACCCCTCCACTTT.

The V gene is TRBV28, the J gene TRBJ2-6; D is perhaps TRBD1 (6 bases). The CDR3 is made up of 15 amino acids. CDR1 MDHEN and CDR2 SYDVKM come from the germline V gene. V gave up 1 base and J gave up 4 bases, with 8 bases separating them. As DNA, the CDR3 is TGTGCCAGCAGTTTATTGGGGACAGGGGCCAACGTCCTGACTTTC. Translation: CASSLLGTGANVLTF.

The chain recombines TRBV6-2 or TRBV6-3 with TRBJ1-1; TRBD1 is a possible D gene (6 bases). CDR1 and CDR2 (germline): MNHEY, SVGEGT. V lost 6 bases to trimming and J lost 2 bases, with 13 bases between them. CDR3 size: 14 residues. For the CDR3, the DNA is TGTGCCAGCAGCCGGATACAGGGAAACACTGAAGCTTTCTTT. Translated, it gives CASSRIQGNTEAFF.

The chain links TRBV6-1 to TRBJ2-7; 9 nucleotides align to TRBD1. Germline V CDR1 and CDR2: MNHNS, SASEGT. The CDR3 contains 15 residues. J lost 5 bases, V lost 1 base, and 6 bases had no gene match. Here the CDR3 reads CASSEGGTGRNEQYF. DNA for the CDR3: TGTGCCAGCAGTGAAGGTGGGACAGGGAGGAACGAGCAGTACTTC.

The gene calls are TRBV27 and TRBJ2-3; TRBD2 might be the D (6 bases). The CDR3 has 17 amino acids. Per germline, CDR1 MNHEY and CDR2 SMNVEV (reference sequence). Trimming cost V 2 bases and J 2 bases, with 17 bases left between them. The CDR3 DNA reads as TGTGCCAGCAGTTTACTACCTGGCGGGGCCTACACAGATACGCAGTATTTT. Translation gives CASSLLPGGAYTDTQYF.

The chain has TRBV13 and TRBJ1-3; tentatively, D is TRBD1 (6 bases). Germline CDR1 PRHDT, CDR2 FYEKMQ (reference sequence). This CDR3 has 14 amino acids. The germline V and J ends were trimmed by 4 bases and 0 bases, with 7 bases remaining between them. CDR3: CASSSDSSGNTIYF. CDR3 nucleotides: TGTGCCAGCAGCTCGGACAGCTCTGGAAACACCATATATTTT.

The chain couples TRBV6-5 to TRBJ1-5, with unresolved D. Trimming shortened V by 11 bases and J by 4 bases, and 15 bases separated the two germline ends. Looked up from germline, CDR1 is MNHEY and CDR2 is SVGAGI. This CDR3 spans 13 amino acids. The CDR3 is CAAEAAINQPQHF. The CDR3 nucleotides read TGTGCCGCTGAGGCTGCGATTAATCAGCCCCAGCATTTT.

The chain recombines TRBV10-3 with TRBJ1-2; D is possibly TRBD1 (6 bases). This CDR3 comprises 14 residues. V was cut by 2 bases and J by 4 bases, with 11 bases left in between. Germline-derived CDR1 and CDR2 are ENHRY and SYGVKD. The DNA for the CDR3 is TGTGCCATCAGTGAGGGGGGCAGGGGCTATGGCTACACCTTC. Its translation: CAISEGGRGYGYTF.

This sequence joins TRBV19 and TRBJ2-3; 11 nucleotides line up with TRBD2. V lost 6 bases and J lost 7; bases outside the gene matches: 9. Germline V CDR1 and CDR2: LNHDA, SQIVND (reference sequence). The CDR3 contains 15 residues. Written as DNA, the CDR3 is TGTGCCAGTAGCCTCAACCGACTAGCGGGGTATACGCAGTATTTT. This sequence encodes CASSLNRLAGYTQYF. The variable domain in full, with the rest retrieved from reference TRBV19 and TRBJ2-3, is DGGITQSPKYLFRKEGQNVTLSCEQNLNHDAMYWYRQDPGQGLRLIYYSQIVNDFQKGDIAEGYSVSREKKESFPLTVTSAQKNPTAFYLCASSLNRLAGYTQYFGPGTRLTVL.

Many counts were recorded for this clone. The CDR3 sequence: CASSPTDSGNTIYF. The CDR3 DNA reads as TGTGCCAGCAGCCCGACAGACTCTGGAAACACCATATATTTT. V is TRBV9 and J is TRBJ1-3; the D gene is possibly TRBD1 (5 bases). The V end was cut by 4 bases, the J end by 0 bases, with 8 bases between. Germline lookup yields CDR1 SGDLS and CDR2 YYNGEE. The CDR3 extends over 14 amino acids.

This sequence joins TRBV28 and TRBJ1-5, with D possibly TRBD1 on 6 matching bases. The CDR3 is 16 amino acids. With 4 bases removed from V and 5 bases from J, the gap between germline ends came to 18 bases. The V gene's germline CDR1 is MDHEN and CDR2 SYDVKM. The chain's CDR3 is CASSSSGTPIDQPQHF. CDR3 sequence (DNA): TGTGCCAGCAGTTCGTCCGGGACACCTATTGATCAGCCCCAGCATTTT. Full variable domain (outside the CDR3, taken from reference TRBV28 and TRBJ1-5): DVKVTQSSRYLVKRTGEKVFLECVQDMDHENMFWYRQDPGLGLRLIYFSYDVKMKEKGDIPEGYSVSREKKERFSLILESASTNQTSMYLCASSSSGTPIDQPQHFGDGTRLSIL.

CDR3 sequence: CASSLVGGGTEAFF. CDR3 bases: TGTGCCAGCAGCTTAGTCGGGGGAGGCACTGAAGCTTTCTTT. This chain uses TRBV7-2 with TRBJ1-1, with D perhaps TRBD1 (5 bases). Germline V lookup: CDR1 SGHTA, CDR2 FQGNSA. Deletions cut 1 base from V and 4 bases from J, with 10 bases between. The CDR3 runs to 14 residues. Looking up the rest from reference TRBV7-2 and TRBJ1-1 gives the full variable domain: GAGVSQSPSNKVTEKGKDVELRCDPISGHTALYWYRQSLGQGLEFLIYFQGNSAPDKSGLPSDRFSAERTGGSVSTLTIQRTQQEDSAVYLCASSLVGGGTEAFFGQGTRLTVV.

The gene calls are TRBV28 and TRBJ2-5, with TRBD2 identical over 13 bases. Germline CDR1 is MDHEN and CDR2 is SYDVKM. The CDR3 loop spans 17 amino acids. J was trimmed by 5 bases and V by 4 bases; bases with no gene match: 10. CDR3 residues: CASSYPGTSGIRETQYF. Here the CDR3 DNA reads TGTGCCAGCAGTTACCCGGGGACTAGCGGGATTCGGGAGACCCAGTACTTC.

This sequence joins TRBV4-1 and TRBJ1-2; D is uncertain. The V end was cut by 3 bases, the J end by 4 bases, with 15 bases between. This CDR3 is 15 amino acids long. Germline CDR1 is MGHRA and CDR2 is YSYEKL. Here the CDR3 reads CASSQAPGGSYGYTF. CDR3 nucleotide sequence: TGCGCCAGCAGCCAGGCCCCGGGCGGGAGCTATGGCTACACCTTC.

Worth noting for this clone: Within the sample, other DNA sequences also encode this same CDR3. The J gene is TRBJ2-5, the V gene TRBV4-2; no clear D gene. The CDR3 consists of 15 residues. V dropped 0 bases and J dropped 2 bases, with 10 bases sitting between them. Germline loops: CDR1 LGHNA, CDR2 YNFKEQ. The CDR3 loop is CASSQEGGDQETQYF. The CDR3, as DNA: TGTGCCAGCAGCCAAGAAGGTGGAGATCAAGAGACCCAGTACTTC.

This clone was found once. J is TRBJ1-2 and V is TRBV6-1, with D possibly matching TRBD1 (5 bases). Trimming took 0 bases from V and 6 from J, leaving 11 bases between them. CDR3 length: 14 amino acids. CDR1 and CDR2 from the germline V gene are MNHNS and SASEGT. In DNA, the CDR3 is TGTGCCAGCAGTGAAGCGCAGGGATGGAATGGCTACACCTTC. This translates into CASSEAQGWNGYTF.